The sequence of this T cell receptor beta chain was determined in a study of blood T cell repertoires in COVID-19 (dated by TCRdb to the early 2020s). For the wider study: Samples from collaborators originated in the United States, Italy and Spain and spanned both the acute and convalescent phases of COVID-19. Samples were obtained from the ongoing ImmuneRACE study (first 160 participants) and from roughly 1,300 subjects provided by 6 global collaborators. Where available, HLA class I and class II types were obtained from metadata supplied by the sample provider rather than from assay-based typing. The repertoires were made available in a free public database intended to serve as a resource for research on the immune response to SARS-CoV-2. Subjects who had been exposed to COVID-19, were actively infected with it, or had recovered from it provided the deeply sampled blood TCRbeta repertoires that made up the dataset. The prospective study material was composed of cDNA or gDNA derived from T cells, B-cell-depleted T cells, or PBMCs. A de-identified subject ID, COVID-19 status, age in years and sex were almost always included in the sample metadata. Broader findings and caveats from the paper: Clinical and demographic metadata were provided uncurated, with the amount varying by source and participant.

TCRbeta CDR3 regions were amplified from genomic DNA by means of the immunoSEQ Assay, a bias-controlled multiplex PCR. From the authors' description of their analysis: The number of nucleated cells in each sample was estimated by amplification of reference gene primers within the assay. To quantify the absolute abundance of each unique TCRbeta CDR3 rearrangement, sequence reads were collapsed and filtered. For each sample, productive Simpson clonality was calculated as the square root of Simpson's diversity index over productive rearrangements. Drawn from immuneACCESS, this table holds only the in-frame rearrangements with V and J called that TCRdb kept. Clones are partly lost; checked studies trace under half to an unresolved V gene and leave the rest unexplained. Clone size and the V and J calls come from that table; the DNA yielded D and trimming. Present in this sample are about 200,000 clones, around four fifths of which were seen just once. The ten largest make up roughly 0.91% of the sample.

To note about this clone: No cognate antigen has been identified for it. Base qualities are not provided; no much larger clone lies one nucleotide away.

Taken from cysteine to phenylalanine, the CDR3 has 15 residues. The only DNA kept is the CDR3, 45 bases in frame from the first base. Trimming removed 4 bases from V and 4 bases from J; the gene matches leave 9 bases unexplained. Per the germline V gene, MNHEY is the CDR1 and SVGAGI is the CDR2. At one collaborating source in Seattle, patients were enrolled during active infection and were followed longitudinally through the course of disease. Each collaborating institution followed its own protocols to collect whole blood in K2EDTA tubes. Collaborator samples were shipped for TCRbeta analysis as frozen whole blood, isolated PBMCs, or DNA extracted from either sample type.

Sample: peripheral blood. The V and J segments used are TRBV6-5 and TRBJ2-7; 8 junctional bases match TRBD1. The TCR originated in a man in his fifties or sixties with COVID-19, enrolled during active disease. For the CDR3, the sequence is CASSSPRTGYYEQYF. The base sequence is TGTGCCAGCAGTTCCCCCCGGACAGGGTATTACGAGCAGTACTTC.